The 17 T cell receptor beta chains below all came from one sample that was sequenced in a study of metastatic and nonmetastatic thyroid tumors. Among the patients, none had received any treatment before thyroid surgery. Through MiXCR, TCRdb re-clonotyped the PCR reads. The sample has 30,000 to 40,000 clones; 25% to 30% are singletons. The source material was blood. These receptor sequences come from a female donor with papillary thyroid cancer or a benign thyroid nodule (not recorded which). Some clones in this sample may be carry-over from other donors' samples.

This clone was recorded many times. The chain carries TRBV7-9 and TRBJ2-3; 7 bases line up with TRBD2. With V trimmed by 8 bases and J by 4 bases, 0 bases remained unmatched. The germline V gene encodes CDR1 SEHNR and CDR2 FQNEAQ (reference sequence). The length of the CDR3 is 11 residues. The CDR3 DNA follows: TGTGCCAGCGGGGGGGCAGATACGCAGTATTTT. Its protein is CASGGADTQYF.

The rearrangement links TRBV11-1 to TRBJ2-1; the D gene is possibly TRBD1 (5 bases). The CDR3 length is 15 residues. Deletions cut 3 bases from V and 7 bases from J, with 16 bases between. Germline V CDR1 and CDR2: SGHAT, FQDESV (reference sequence). For the CDR3, the DNA is TGTGCCAGCAGCTTGGCAGCGACTCAGGGAAATGAGCAGTTCTTC. This translates into CASSLAATQGNEQFF.

This chain connects TRBV20-1 to TRBJ2-3; possible D gene TRBD2, 6 bases. The CDR3 covers 14 residues. With 6 bases removed from V and 4 bases from J, the gap between germline ends came to 17 bases. Germline V gene data show CDR1 as DFQATT and CDR2 as SNEGSKA (reference sequence). Here the CDR3 DNA reads TGCAGTGCCCCTAGCGCGGTGTGGGCAGATACGCAGTATTTT. It yields the protein CSAPSAVWADTQYF.

V and J are TRBV7-8 and TRBJ1-2, with D uncertain. Looked up from germline, CDR1 is SGHVS and CDR2 is FQNEAQ. The V end lost 5 bases, the J end lost 5 bases, and 9 bases lay between the germline ends. CDR3 length equals 12 residues. CDR3 in amino acids: CASSPRRYGYTF. The CDR3 DNA reads as TGTGCCAGCAGCCCTAGGAGGTATGGCTACACCTTC.

This clone was detected a few times. This chain joins TRBV6-1 and TRBJ2-5, with 11 bases lining up with TRBD2. CDR1 MNHNS and CDR2 SASEGT come from the germline V gene. Losses at the gene ends were 2 bases for V and 5 bases for J; bases not matched to a gene: 4. The length of the CDR3 is 15 residues. The CDR3 reads CASSELAGGTETQYF. CDR3 sequence (DNA): TGTGCCAGCAGTGAACTAGCGGGGGGAACTGAGACCCAGTACTTC.

This clone was seen repeatedly, ten times or more. Since a much larger clone is just one base distant, this may be a read error. This specimen includes other DNA sequences encoding the same CDR3. The chain couples TRBV20-1 to TRBJ1-5, with D uncertain. This CDR3 is 13 amino acids long. Germline V gene data show CDR1 as DFQATT and CDR2 as SNEGSKA (reference sequence). Written as DNA, the CDR3 is TGCAGTGCTTGGCCCAGAAGCAATCAGCCCCAGCATTTC. This encodes CSAWPRSNQPQHF.

This clone was detected many times. The chain links TRBV19 to TRBJ2-1, with 7 bases that match TRBD1. The trim removed 5 bases at V and 5 bases at J, leaving 9 bases unmatched. The CDR3 has 15 amino acids. Germline CDR1 and CDR2: LNHDA and SQIVND (reference sequence). The CDR3 DNA sequence: TGTGCCAGTAGTGTCCGGACCGGGACAGACAATGAGCAGTTCTTC. This sequence encodes CASSVRTGTDNEQFF.

Notes on this clone: The junction shows a germline mismatch at one end, possibly a read error. The chain carries TRBV6-1 and TRBJ2-1; D might be TRBD2 (6 bases). The CDR3 is made up of 13 amino acids. Germline V gives CDR1 MNHNS, CDR2 SASEGT. The DNA for the CDR3 is TGTGCCAGCAGTGGCGGGACCTACAGTCTTCCGGTCTTC. This gives the protein CASSGGTYSLPVF.

As regards this clone: A junction boundary mismatches the germline segment, possibly from a read error. The V and J genes are TRBV18 and TRBJ2-7, with 9 positions matching TRBD1. Germline V gene data show CDR1 as KGHSH and CDR2 as LQKENI. This CDR3 is 15 amino acids long. The CDR3 reads CSSSQRQGDSYEQYF. Written as DNA, the CDR3 is TGTTCCAGCTCACAAAGACAGGGGGACTCCTACGAGCAGTACTTC.

This clone has only one observation. The CDR3 sequence: CSARVGQVTSTDTQYF. The CDR3 nucleotides read TGCAGTGCTAGAGTGGGACAGGTAACTAGCACAGATACGCAGTATTTT. The rearrangement uses TRBV20-1 and TRBJ2-3; TRBD1 aligns across 8 bases. The germline V gene has CDR1 DFQATT and CDR2 SNEGSKA (reference sequence). With V trimmed by 1 base and J by 0 bases, 6 bases remained unmatched. The CDR3 is 16 residues long.

This clone was detected ten times or more. The same CDR3 also results from other DNA sequences found in this sample. The rearrangement joins TRBV2 to TRBJ2-2; D is ambiguous. With 4 bases removed from V and 0 bases from J, the gap between germline ends came to 12 bases. Germline V gives CDR1 SNHLY, CDR2 FYNNEI. This CDR3 is 16 amino acids long. CDR3 sequence (DNA): TGTGCCAGCAGTGTCGTTAAGGTCGCGAACACCGGGGAGCTGTTTTTT. This translates into CASSVVKVANTGELFF.

This clone was seen many times. The chain combines TRBV5-1 with TRBJ2-7; TRBD2 matches at 11 bases. The CDR3 consists of 15 residues. With 0 bases clipped from V and 3 bases from J, the junction kept 2 bases outside the gene matches. Germline CDR1 SGHRS, CDR2 YFSETQ. The CDR3 here is CASSLGTSGSYEQYF. CDR3 nucleotide sequence: TGCGCCAGCAGCTTGGGAACTAGCGGGAGCTACGAGCAGTACTTC.

This clone appeared many times. Here the CDR3 DNA reads TGCAGCGGGACGGGGCCAATGAGCACGGGCAATGAGCAGTTCTTC. It specifies CSGTGPMSTGNEQFF. This rearrangement joins TRBV29-1 to TRBJ2-1; D assignment may be TRBD1 or TRBD2 (5 bases each). V was trimmed by 7 bases and J by 6 bases, leaving 22 bases between them. Germline V gene data show CDR1 as SQVTM and CDR2 as ANQGSEA. This CDR3 contains 15 residues.

This clone was observed at least ten times. The J gene is TRBJ2-3, the V gene TRBV12-3 or TRBV12-4, with 13 bases lining up with TRBD2. This CDR3 spans 14 amino acids. Unmatched junction bases numbered 3, after V lost 6 bases and J lost 6 bases. CDR3 loop: CASSPTSGGDTQYF. The CDR3 coding sequence is TGTGCCAGCAGCCCGACTAGCGGGGGGGATACGCAGTATTTT.

V usage is TRBV6-1 and J usage is TRBJ1-2; D ambiguous. V was clipped by 5 bases and J by 8 bases, with 21 bases between them. The CDR3 is 15 amino acids. In germline, CDR1 is MNHNS, CDR2 SASEGT. The CDR3 DNA reads as TGTGCCAGCAGTCGGATTGAAAAAGGAAAGCAGGGCTACACCTTC. Translating gives CASSRIEKGKQGYTF.

Note on this clone: One junction end disagrees with the germline gene, perhaps due to a read error. This sequence joins TRBV5-1 and TRBJ2-7; D is unclear. Per germline, CDR1 SGHRS and CDR2 YFSETQ. The CDR3 spans 12 residues. For the CDR3, the DNA is TGCGCCAGCAGTACATGTTCCTCCGAGCAGTACTTC. Translation: CASSTCSSEQYF.

V and J are TRBV30 and TRBJ2-7; 7 bases agree with TRBD2. The CDR3 extends over 13 amino acids. The germline gives CDR1 GTSNPN, CDR2 SVGIG (reference sequence). V dropped 4 bases and J dropped 6; count of bases not matched to a gene: 9. In nucleotides, the CDR3 is TGTGCCTGGATACCACGCGGGAGAGGCGAGCAGTACTTC. This translates into CAWIPRGRGEQYF.